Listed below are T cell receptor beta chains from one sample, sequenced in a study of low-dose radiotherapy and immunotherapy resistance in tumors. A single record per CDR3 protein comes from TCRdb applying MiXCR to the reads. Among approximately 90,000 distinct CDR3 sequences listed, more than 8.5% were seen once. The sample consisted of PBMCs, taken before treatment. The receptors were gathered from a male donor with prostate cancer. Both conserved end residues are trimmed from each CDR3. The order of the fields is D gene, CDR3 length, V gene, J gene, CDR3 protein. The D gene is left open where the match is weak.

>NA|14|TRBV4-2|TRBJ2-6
ASSQDFLSSANVLT
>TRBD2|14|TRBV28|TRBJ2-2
ASSSTSGSDTGELF
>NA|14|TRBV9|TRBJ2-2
ASSVEVARVPGELF
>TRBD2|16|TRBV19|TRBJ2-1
ASSPRGLAAGVVHEQF
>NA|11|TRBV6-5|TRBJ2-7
ASSSRGRREQY
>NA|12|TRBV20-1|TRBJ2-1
SAGGLRSYNEQF
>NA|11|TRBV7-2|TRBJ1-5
ASSSLGNQPQH
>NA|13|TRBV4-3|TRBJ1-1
ASRKGRVENTEAF
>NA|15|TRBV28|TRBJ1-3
ASSLNSVGGPGNTIY
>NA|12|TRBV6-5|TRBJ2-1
ASSTVGRRNEQF
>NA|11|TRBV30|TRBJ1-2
AWSAGMGYGYT
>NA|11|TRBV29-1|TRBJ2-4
SVGETLLNIQY
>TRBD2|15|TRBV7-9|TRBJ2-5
ASSFPSSGRASETQY
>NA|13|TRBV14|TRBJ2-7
ASSQAARSSYEQY
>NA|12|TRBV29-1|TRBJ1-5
SVRDGNSNQPQH
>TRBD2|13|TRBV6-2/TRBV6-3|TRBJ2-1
ASSHGTSRFNEQF
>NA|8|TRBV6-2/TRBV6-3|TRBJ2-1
ASRGGEQF
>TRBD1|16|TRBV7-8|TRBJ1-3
ASSSGGTGALSGNTIY
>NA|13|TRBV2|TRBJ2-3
ASSVGGIRADTQY
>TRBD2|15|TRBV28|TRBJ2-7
ASSSHSLASGRGEQY
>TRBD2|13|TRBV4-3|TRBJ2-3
ASSQDRGLADTQY
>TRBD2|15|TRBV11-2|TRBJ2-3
ASSPIPGLAGADTQY
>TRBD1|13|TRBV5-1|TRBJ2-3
ASSLGQGAPDTQY
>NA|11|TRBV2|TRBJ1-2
ASSGGALYGYT
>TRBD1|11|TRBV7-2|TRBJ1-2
ASSSDWDRYYT
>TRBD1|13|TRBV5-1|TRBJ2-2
ASSFQGANTGELF
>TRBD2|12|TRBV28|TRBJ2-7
ASGIAGGMYEQY
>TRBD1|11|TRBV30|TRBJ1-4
ATPGQTNEKLF
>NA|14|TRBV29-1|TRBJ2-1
SALLGGLSSYNEQF
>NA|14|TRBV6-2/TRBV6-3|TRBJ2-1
ASSPLNRLGSNEQF
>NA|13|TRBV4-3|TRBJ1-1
ASSQDLLAGTEAF
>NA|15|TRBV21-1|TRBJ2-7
ASSKAGADSFFYEQY
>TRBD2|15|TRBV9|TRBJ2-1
ASSLWASGRIYNEQF
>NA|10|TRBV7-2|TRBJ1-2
ASSRTEYGYT
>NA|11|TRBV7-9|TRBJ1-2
ASGRGGTYGYT
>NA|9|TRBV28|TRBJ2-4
ASSLEGRRY
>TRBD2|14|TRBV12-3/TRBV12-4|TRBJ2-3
ASRNLAGEAPDTQY
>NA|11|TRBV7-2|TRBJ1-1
ASSSQLNTEAF
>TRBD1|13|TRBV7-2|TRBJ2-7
ASSLGPGGSYEQY
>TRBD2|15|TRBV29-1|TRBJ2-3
SVDGTSGRASTDTQY
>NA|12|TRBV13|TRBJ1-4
ASSPKGSNEKLF
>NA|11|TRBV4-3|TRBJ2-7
ASSQDGPYEQY
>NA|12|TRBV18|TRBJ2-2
ASSPRPGTGELF
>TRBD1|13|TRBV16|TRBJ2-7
ASSQRDRANYEQY
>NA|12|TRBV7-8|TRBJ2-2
ASSSQGPTGELF
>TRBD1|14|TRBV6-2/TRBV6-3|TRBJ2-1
ASRGQGKSSYNEQF
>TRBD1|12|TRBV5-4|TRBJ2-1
ASSLGQGRGEQF
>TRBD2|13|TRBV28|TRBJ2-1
ASTTSGRAFNEQF
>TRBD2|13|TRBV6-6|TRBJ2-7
ASRHGLAGGYEQY
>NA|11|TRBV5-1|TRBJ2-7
ASSLDRAYEQY
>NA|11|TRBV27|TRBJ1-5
ASSSRVLQPQH
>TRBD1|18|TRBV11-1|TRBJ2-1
ASSPSWDSPRGFGYNEQF
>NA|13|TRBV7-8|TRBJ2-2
ASRSLPANTGELF
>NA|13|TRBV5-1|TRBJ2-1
ASSHSGLIDNEQF
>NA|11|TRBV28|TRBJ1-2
ATISGQRLGYT
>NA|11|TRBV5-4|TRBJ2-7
ASSRPPTYEQY
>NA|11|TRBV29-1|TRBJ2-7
SVHQQHGLGQY